Presented here are 20 T cell receptor beta chains from one specimen sequenced in a study of T cells expressing NK-cell markers. TCRdb processed the 5' RACE reads again and assigns one entry to each CDR3 protein, with no DNA. The data show about 260,000 distinct CDR3 sequences, and the top ten clones hold around 4.3%. Sequenced input: blood T cells: a sorted CD56 or NKG2C T cell subset, CD4+ or CD8+ T cells, or bulk PBMC T cells (not recorded which). The source of these receptors is a woman between 18 and 70 years old in good health.

The chain combines TRBV12-3 or TRBV12-4 with TRBJ2-1; TCRdb's D call, TRBD1, is unchecked because there is no DNA. This CDR3 region has 13 residues. The CDR3 loop is CASTLDSHNEQFF.

The rearrangement joins TRBV7-2 to TRBJ2-5. There are 12 residues in the CDR3. The germline V gene has CDR1 SGHTA and CDR2 FQGNSA. CDR3 region: CASSPKVETQYF.

V and J are TRBV30 and TRBJ2-2; with no DNA, the TCRdb D assignment of TRBD2 cannot be verified. The CDR3 spans 13 residues. In germline, CDR1 is GTSNPN, CDR2 SVGIG (reference sequence). This CDR3 is CAWSVAGEGWLFF.

The chain employs TRBV7-3 and TRBJ1-4. CDR1 SGHTA and CDR2 FQGTGA come from the germline V gene. The CDR3 has 17 residues. CDR3 in amino acids: CASSLETLGSFNEKLFF.

The V call is TRBV3-1, the J call TRBJ1-5; TCRdb's D call, TRBD1, is unchecked because there is no DNA. CDR1 is LGHDT, CDR2 YNNKEL, per germline (reference sequence). The CDR3 totals 15 residues. Here the CDR3 reads CASSQGSGANQPQHF.

The rearrangement uses TRBV11-2 and TRBJ1-2; with no DNA, the TCRdb D assignment of TRBD1 cannot be verified. The V gene's germline CDR1 is SGHAT and CDR2 FQNNGV. CDR3 length: 14 amino acids. The CDR3 is CASSTLGGNYGYTF.

The V gene is TRBV20-1, the J gene TRBJ2-1; TCRdb's assignment of TRBD2 cannot be checked, as there is no DNA. The CDR3 loop spans 14 amino acids. The V gene's germline CDR1 is DFQATT and CDR2 SNEGSKA (reference sequence). CDR3 amino acids: CSASMGLAGREQFF.

The chain recombines TRBV12-5 with TRBJ2-1; TCRdb's D call, TRBD2, is unchecked because there is no DNA. The germline gives CDR1 LGHNT, CDR2 FRNRAP. The CDR3 sequence is 20 residues long. This chain's CDR3 is CASGLATREGGPLSHNEQFF.

This sequence joins TRBV20-1 and TRBJ2-7. The CDR3 runs to 12 residues. Germline values: CDR1 DFQATT, CDR2 SNEGSKA (reference sequence). This chain's CDR3 is CSASDLSYEQYF.

The chain links TRBV7-2 to TRBJ2-1. Germline CDR1 is SGHTA and CDR2 is FQGNSA. CDR3 length equals 13 residues. CDR3 sequence: CASSSQPYNEQFF. Supplemented by reference TRBV7-2 and TRBJ2-1, the full variable domain reads GAGVSQSPSNKVTEKGKDVELRCDPISGHTALYWYRQSLGQGLEFLIYFQGNSAPDKSGLPSDRFSAERTGGSVSTLTIQRTQQEDSAVYLCASSSQPYNEQFFGPGTRLTVL.

The chain combines TRBV5-1 with TRBJ2-7. The CDR3 consists of 15 residues. The germline CDR1 and CDR2 sequences are SGHRS and YFSETQ. CDR3 residues: CASSLGAPLAYEQYF.

V is TRBV5-6 and J is TRBJ2-1; TCRdb returns TRBD2, unconfirmable since there is no DNA. The V gene's germline CDR1 is SGHDT and CDR2 YYEEEE. The CDR3 loop spans 16 amino acids. The CDR3 protein is CASSSFGTTSYNEQFF.

The chain couples TRBV5-1 to TRBJ1-1; the TRBD1 assignment by TCRdb is unverifiable without DNA. The CDR3 has 14 residues. Germline assignment: CDR1 SGHRS and CDR2 YFSETQ. CDR3: CASSPIPGPSEAFF.

The chain is built from TRBV12-3 or TRBV12-4 and TRBJ2-5; the D call from TCRdb, TRBD2, cannot be confirmed without DNA. The CDR3 has 13 amino acids. The chain's CDR3 is CASTPSGEETQYF.

The chain combines TRBV7-9 with TRBJ2-5; TCRdb outputs TRBD1, but without DNA this stays unchecked. This CDR3 is 15 amino acids long. CDR1 and CDR2 from the germline V gene are SEHNR and FQNEAQ (reference sequence). CDR3: CASSFDSAYQETQYF.

This CDR3 is CASSRGLAGGRLQFF. The chain has TRBV6-1 and TRBJ2-1; without DNA, the TCRdb call of TRBD2 cannot be checked. Germline CDR1 and CDR2: MNHNS and SASEGT. CDR3 length equals 15 residues.

The chain combines TRBV20-1 with TRBJ1-1; no DNA is available, so the TRBD1 call from TCRdb remains unchecked. The CDR3 is 13 residues long. Germline V lookup: CDR1 DFQATT, CDR2 SNEGSKA (reference sequence). The CDR3: CSARGTWSPVAFF.

This chain joins TRBV5-1 and TRBJ1-1; TCRdb's assignment of TRBD1 cannot be checked, as there is no DNA. Germline V gives CDR1 SGHRS, CDR2 YFSETQ. CDR3 size: 16 residues. CDR3 protein: CASSSNPGQGNTEAFF.

This sequence joins TRBV20-1 and TRBJ1-1; TCRdb's D call, TRBD1, is unchecked because there is no DNA. Germline CDR1 and CDR2: DFQATT and SNEGSKA (reference sequence). The CDR3 extends over 16 amino acids. The CDR3 loop is CSATPGGRGRVAEAFF.

This rearrangement joins TRBV20-1 to TRBJ2-2; the D call from TCRdb, TRBD1, cannot be confirmed without DNA. The V gene's germline CDR1 is DFQATT and CDR2 SNEGSKA (reference sequence). The CDR3 totals 16 residues. The CDR3 sequence: CSATQQMRGHTGELFF.